Listed here are 2 T cell receptor beta chains from one sample, sequenced in a study of T cells after posttransplantation cyclophosphamide. TCRdb's table, derived via immunoSEQ multiplex PCR, lists solely in-frame clones and lacks some. Here the sample spans tens of thousands of clones, 86% being singletons. The sequenced material came from PBMCs. These receptors were taken from an older woman with a blood cancer, CMV-positive, and with a related stem cell donor.

This chain links TRBV7-9 with TRBJ2-7; the match to TRBD2 covers 16 bases. The CDR3 consists of 18 residues. CDR1 is SEHNR and CDR2 is FQNEAQ in the germline V gene (reference sequence). The V and J ends lost 1 base and 4 bases, in that order; junction bases with no gene match: 7. CDR3 amino acids: CASSLVGTSGRALYEQYF. Here the CDR3 DNA reads TGTGCCAGCAGCTTAGTAGGGACTAGCGGGAGGGCCTTGTACGAGCAGTACTTC.

The chain joins TRBV10-1 to TRBJ2-5; D is perhaps TRBD2 (6 bases). From germline, CDR1 is WNHNN and CDR2 SYGVQD (reference sequence). Trimming took off 0 bases at V and 5 bases at J, with 13 bases between the two ends. This CDR3 is 15 amino acids long. The CDR3 loop is CASSESEGGTETQYF. The CDR3 region has the DNA TGCGCCAGCAGTGAGTCGGAGGGCGGGACCGAGACCCAGTACTTC.